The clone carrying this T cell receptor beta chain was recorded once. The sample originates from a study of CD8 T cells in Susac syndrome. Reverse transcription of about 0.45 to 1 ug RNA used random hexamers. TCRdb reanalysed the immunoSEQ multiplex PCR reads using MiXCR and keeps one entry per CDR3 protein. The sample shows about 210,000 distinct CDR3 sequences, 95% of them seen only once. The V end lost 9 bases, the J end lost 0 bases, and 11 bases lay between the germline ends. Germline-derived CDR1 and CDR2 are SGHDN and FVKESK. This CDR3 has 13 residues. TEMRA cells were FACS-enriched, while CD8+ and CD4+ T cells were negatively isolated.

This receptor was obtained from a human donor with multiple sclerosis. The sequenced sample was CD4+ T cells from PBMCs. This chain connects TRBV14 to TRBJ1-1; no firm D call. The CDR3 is CASQTQLNTEAFF. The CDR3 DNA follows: TGTGCCAGTCAAACTCAGCTGAACACTGAAGCTTTCTTT.